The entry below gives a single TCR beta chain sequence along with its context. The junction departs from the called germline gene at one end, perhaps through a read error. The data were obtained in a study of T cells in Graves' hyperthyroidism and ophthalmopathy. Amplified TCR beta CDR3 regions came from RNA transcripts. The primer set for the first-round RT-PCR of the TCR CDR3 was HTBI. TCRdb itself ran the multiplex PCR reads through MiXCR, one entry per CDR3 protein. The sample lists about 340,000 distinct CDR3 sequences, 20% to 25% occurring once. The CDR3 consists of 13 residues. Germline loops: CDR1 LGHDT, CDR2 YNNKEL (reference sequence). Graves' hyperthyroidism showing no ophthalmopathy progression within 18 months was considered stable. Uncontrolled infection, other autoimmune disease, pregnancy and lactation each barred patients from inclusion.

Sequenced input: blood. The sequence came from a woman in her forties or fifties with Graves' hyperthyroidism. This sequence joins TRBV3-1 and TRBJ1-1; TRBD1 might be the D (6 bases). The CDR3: CVSSQDRGGEAFF. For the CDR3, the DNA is TGTGTCAGCAGCCAAGATCGGGGGGGCGAAGCTTTCTTT.